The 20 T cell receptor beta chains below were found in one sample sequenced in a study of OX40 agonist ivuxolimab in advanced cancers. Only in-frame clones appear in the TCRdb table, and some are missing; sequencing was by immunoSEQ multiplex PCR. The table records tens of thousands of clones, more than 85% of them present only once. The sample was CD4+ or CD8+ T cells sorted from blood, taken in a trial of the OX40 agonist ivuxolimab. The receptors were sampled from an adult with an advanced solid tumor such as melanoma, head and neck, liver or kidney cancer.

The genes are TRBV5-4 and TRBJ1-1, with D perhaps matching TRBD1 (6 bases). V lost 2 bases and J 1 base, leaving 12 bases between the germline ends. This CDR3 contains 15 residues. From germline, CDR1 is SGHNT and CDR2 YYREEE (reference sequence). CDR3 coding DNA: TGTGCCAGCAGCTTAGACAGGCGTACGAACACTGAAGCTTTCTTT. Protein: CASSLDRRTNTEAFF.

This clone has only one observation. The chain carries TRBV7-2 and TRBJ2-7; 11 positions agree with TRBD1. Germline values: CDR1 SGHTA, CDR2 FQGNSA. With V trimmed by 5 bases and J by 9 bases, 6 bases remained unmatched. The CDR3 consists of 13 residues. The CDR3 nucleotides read TGTGCCAGCAGCGGACAGGGGGCGCTTGTGCAGTACTTC. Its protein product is CASSGQGALVQYF.

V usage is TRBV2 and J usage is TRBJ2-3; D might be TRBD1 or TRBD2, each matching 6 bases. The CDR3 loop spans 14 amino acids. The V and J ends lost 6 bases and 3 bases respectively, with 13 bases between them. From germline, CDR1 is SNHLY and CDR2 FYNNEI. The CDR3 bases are TGTGCCAGCAGGCGGGACACCCCTACAGATACGCAGTATTTT. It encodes CASRRDTPTDTQYF.

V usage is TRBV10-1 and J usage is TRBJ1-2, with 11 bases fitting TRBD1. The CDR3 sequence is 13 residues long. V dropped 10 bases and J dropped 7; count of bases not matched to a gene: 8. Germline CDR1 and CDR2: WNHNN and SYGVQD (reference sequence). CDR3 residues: CATPDRGQVGYTF. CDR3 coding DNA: TGCGCCACCCCGGACAGGGGGCAGGTTGGCTACACCTTC.

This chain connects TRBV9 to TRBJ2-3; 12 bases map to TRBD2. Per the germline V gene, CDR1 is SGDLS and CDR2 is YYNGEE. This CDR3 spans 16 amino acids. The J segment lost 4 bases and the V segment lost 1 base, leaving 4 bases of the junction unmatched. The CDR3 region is CASSVLLAGGADTQYF. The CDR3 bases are TGTGCCAGCAGCGTATTACTAGCGGGAGGAGCAGATACGCAGTATTTT. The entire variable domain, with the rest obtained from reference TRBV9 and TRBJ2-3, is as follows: DSGVTQTPKHLITATGQRVTLRCSPRSGDLSVYWYQQSLDQGLQFLIQYYNGEERAKGNILERFSAQQFPDLHSELNLSSLELGDSALYFCASSVLLAGGADTQYFGPGTRLTVL.

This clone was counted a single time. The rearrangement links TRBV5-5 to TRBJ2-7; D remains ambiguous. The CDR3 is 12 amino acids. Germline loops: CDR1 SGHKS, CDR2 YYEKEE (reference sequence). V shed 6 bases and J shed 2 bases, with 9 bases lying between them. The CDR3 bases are TGTGCCAGCACCCATGAAGCCTACGAGCAGTACTTC. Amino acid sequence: CASTHEAYEQYF.

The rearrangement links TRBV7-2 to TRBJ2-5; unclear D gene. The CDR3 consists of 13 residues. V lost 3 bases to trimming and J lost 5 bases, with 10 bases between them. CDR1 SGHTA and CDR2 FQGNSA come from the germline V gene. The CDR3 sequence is CASSFSRAETQYF. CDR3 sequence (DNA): TGTGCCAGCAGCTTCAGTCGTGCGGAGACCCAGTACTTC. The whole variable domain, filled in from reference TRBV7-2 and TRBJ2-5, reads GAGVSQSPSNKVTEKGKDVELRCDPISGHTALYWYRQSLGQGLEFLIYFQGNSAPDKSGLPSDRFSAERTGGSVSTLTIQRTQQEDSAVYLCASSFSRAETQYFGPGTRLLVL.

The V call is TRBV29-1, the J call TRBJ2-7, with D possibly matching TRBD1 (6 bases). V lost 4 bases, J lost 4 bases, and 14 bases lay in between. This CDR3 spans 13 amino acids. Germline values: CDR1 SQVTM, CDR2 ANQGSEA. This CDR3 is CSVVKDSNYEQYF. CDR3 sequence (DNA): TGCAGCGTTGTGAAGGACAGCAATTACGAGCAGTACTTC.

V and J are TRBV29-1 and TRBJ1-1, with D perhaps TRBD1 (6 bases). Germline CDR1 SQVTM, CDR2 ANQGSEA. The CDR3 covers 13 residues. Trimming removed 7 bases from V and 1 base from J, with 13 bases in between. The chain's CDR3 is CSAQGRANTEAFF. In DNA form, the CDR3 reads TGCAGCGCCCAGGGGCGGGCGAACACTGAAGCTTTCTTT.

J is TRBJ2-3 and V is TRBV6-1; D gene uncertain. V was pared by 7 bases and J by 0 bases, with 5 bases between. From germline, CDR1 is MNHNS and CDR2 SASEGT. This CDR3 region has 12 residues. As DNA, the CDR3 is TGTGCCAGCACAGCAAGCACAGATACGCAGTATTTT. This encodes CASTASTDTQYF.

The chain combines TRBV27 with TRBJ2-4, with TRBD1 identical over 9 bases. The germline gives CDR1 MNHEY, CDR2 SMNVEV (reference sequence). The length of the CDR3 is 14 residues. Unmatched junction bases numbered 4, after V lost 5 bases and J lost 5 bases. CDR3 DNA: TGTGCCAGCAGTACAAGGACAGGGGAAAACATTCAGTACTTC. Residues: CASSTRTGENIQYF.

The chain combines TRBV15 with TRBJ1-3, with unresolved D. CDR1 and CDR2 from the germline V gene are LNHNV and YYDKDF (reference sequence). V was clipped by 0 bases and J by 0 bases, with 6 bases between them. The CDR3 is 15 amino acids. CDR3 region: CATSRDRLSGNTIYF. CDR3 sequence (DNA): TGTGCCACCAGCAGAGACCGACTCTCTGGAAACACCATATATTTT.

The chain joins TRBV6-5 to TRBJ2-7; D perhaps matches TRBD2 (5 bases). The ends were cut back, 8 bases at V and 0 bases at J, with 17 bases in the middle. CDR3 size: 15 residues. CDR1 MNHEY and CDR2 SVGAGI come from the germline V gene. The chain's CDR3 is CASGGDQRSSYEQYF. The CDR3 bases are TGTGCCAGCGGAGGCGACCAGCGGAGCTCCTACGAGCAGTACTTC.

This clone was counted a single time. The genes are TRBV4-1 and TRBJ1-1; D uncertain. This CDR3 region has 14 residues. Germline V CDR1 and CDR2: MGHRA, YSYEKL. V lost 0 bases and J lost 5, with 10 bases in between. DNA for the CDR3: TGCGCCAGCAGCCAAGATCTGAGGAATACTGAAGCTTTCTTT. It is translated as CASSQDLRNTEAFF.

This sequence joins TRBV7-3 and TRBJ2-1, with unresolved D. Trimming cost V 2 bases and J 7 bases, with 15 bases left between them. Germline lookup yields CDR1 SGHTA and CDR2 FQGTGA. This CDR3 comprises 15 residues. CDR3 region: CASSLGLHPRNEQFF. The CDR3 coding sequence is TGTGCCAGCAGCTTAGGGCTCCACCCCAGGAATGAGCAGTTCTTC.

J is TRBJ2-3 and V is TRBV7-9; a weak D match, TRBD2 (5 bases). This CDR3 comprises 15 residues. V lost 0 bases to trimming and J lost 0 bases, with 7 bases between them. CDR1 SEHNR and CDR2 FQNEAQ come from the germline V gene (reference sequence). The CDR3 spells CASSLAGGSTDTQYF. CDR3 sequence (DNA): TGTGCCAGCAGCTTAGCAGGAGGAAGCACAGATACGCAGTATTTT.

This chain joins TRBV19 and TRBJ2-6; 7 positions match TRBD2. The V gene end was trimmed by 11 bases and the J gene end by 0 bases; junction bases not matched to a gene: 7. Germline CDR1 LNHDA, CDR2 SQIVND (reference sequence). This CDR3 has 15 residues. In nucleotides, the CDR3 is TGTGCCTCGGGGGGACTAAGCTCTGGGGCCAACGTCCTGACTTTC. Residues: CASGGLSSGANVLTF.

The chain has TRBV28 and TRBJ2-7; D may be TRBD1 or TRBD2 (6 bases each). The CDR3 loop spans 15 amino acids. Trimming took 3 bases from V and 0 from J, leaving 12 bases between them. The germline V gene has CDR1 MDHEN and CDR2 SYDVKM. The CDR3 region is CASSFDRRASYEQYF. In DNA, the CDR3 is TGTGCCAGCAGTTTTGACAGGAGGGCCTCCTACGAGCAGTACTTC.

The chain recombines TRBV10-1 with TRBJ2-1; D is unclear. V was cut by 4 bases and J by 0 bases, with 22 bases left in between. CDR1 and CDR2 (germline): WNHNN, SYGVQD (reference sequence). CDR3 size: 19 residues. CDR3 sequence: CASSGQPGFSLSSYNEQFF. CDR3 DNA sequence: TGCGCCAGCAGTGGCCAGCCTGGGTTCTCTTTGAGCTCCTACAATGAGCAGTTCTTC.

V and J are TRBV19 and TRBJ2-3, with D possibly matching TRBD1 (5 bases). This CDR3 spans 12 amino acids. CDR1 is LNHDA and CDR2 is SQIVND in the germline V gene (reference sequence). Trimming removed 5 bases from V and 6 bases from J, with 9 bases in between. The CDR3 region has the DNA TGTGCCAGTAGTGTACAGGCCGATACGCAGTATTTT. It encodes CASSVQADTQYF.